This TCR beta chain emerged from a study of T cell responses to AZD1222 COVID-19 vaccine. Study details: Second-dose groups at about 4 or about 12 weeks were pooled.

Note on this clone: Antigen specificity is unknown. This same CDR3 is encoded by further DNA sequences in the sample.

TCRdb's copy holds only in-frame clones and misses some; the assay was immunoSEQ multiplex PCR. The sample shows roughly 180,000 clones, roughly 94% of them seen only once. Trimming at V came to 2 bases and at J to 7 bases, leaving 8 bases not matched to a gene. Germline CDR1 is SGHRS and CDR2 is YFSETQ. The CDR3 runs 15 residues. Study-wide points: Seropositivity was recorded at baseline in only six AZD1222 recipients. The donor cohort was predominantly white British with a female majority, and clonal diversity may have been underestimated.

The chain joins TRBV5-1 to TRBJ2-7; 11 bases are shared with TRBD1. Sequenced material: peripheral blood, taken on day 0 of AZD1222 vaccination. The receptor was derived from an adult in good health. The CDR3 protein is CASSLAGTGGREQYF. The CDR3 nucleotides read TGCGCCAGCAGCTTAGCGGGGACAGGGGGTCGGGAGCAGTACTTC.